These 4 T cell receptor beta chains were sequenced from one sample in a study of shared clonotypes between healthy human individuals. Sequencing was performed with immunoSEQ multiplex PCR; in TCRdb, only in-frame clones are kept and a portion is missing. The sample holds roughly 320,000 clones, about nine tenths seen once. The sample was memory CD8+ T cells sorted from blood. As for subset: CD45RO+ cells pooled with CCR7-negative TemRA cells. The source is a man aged 18-30 years in good health.

V usage is TRBV28 and J usage is TRBJ2-7; TRBD2 aligns across 13 bases. Trimming took 11 bases from V and 5 from J; bases not matched to a gene: 3. Germline CDR1 and CDR2: MDHEN and SYDVKM. There are 12 residues in the CDR3. CDR3 residues: CASGTSGNEQYF. As DNA, the CDR3 is TGTGCCTCCGGGACTAGCGGGAACGAGCAGTACTTC.

The rearrangement links TRBV7-8 to TRBJ2-7; possibly TRBD2 for D (6 bases). Germline lookup yields CDR1 SGHVS and CDR2 FQNEAQ. The germline V and J ends were trimmed by 6 bases and 3 bases, with 15 bases remaining between them. This CDR3 has 14 amino acids. The CDR3 DNA reads TGTGCCAGCAGTTACGCCGGGAGCAACTACGAGCAGTACTTC. Translation: CASSYAGSNYEQYF.

This rearrangement joins TRBV2 to TRBJ1-5, with TRBD1 as a possible D gene (6 bases). This CDR3 spans 14 amino acids. V lost 3 bases, J lost 3 bases, and 9 bases lay in between. CDR1 is SNHLY and CDR2 is FYNNEI in the germline V gene. Here the CDR3 reads CASSDGQHNQPQHF. DNA of the CDR3: TGTGCCAGCAGTGATGGACAGCACAATCAGCCCCAGCATTTT.

The chain joins TRBV27 to TRBJ2-1; D remains unclear. The CDR3 consists of 13 residues. With 7 bases removed from V and 2 bases from J, the gap between germline ends came to 9 bases. The V gene's germline CDR1 is MNHEY and CDR2 SMNVEV (reference sequence). CDR3 sequence: CASNGPAYNEQFF. In DNA form, the CDR3 reads TGTGCCAGCAATGGGCCAGCCTACAATGAGCAGTTCTTC.